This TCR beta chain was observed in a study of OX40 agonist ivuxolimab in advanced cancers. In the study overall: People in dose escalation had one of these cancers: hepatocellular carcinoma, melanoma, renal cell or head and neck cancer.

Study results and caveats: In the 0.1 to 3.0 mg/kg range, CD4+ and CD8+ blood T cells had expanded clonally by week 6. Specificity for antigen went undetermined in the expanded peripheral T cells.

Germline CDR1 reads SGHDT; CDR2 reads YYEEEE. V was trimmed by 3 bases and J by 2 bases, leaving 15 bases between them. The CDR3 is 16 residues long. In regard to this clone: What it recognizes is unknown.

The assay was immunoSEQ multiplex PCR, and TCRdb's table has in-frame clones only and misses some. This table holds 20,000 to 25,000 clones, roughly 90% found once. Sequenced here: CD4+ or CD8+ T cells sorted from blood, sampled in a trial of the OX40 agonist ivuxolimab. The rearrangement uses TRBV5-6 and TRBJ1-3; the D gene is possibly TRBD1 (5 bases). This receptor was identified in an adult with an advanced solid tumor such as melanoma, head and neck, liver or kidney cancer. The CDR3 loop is CASSWPGGATGNTIYF. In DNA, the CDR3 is TGTGCCAGCAGCTGGCCCGGGGGTGCAACTGGAAACACCATATATTTT. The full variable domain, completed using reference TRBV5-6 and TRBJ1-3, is DAGVTQSPTHLIKTRGQQVTLRCSPKSGHDTVSWYQQALGQGPQFIFQYYEEEERQRGNFPDRFSGHQFPNYSSELNVNALLLGDSALYLCASSWPGGATGNTIYFGEGSWLTVV.